These 2 T cell receptor beta chains came from one sample sequenced in a study of OX40 agonist ivuxolimab in advanced cancers. This table comes from immunoSEQ multiplex PCR, and its TCRdb copy is limited to in-frame clones, with some not included. Of about 70,000 clones listed, roughly 90% are singletons. Source: CD4+ or CD8+ T cells sorted from blood, taken in a trial of the OX40 agonist ivuxolimab. The receptor set was obtained from an adult with an advanced solid tumor such as melanoma, head and neck, liver or kidney cancer.

The rearrangement links TRBV6-1 to TRBJ2-5; no clear D. This CDR3 has 12 amino acids. The V and J ends lost 2 bases and 5 bases respectively, with 6 bases between them. The V gene's germline CDR1 is MNHNS and CDR2 SASEGT. This CDR3 reads CASSERKETQYF. In DNA, the CDR3 is TGTGCCAGCAGTGAACGTAAGGAGACCCAGTACTTC.

The chain carries TRBV10-3 and TRBJ1-2; D call uncertain. The V gene lost 1 base and the J gene lost 2 bases, with 11 bases spanning the gap. The CDR3 is 15 residues long. CDR1 is ENHRY and CDR2 is SYGVKD in the germline V gene. The CDR3 DNA reads as TGTGCCATCAGTGAGTTGGCGGCTGGGAACTATGGCTACACCTTC. As protein: CAISELAAGNYGYTF.